This T cell receptor beta chain is from a study of blood T cell repertoires in COVID-19. The age range of participants was about 18 to 100 years, with residence in about two dozen US areas. This table comes from immunoSEQ multiplex PCR, and its TCRdb copy is limited to in-frame clones, with some not included. The repertoire consists of 140,000 to 150,000 clones, with roughly four fifths occurring once and the leading ten covering roughly 3.5%. Unmatched junction bases numbered 6, after V lost 5 bases and J lost 7 bases. The CDR3 is 14 residues long. Germline CDR1 MNHEY, CDR2 SVGAGI. The source of this sequence is a woman aged 45 to 65 with acute COVID-19. The sequencing sample was made of PBMCs or T cells enriched from blood (not recorded which). The V call is TRBV6-5, the J call TRBJ1-4, with 8 nucleotides matching TRBD1. CDR3 residues: CASSQTDRGEKLFF. CDR3 in DNA: TGTGCCAGCAGTCAGACCGACAGGGGTGAAAAACTGTTTTTT.